One sample yielded the 6 T cell receptor beta chains listed below, sequenced in a study of cytomegalovirus exposure and HLA in healthy donors. Use of 60 Vbeta and 13 Jbeta primers characterized the PCR. Clones were sequenced by immunoSEQ multiplex PCR, and TCRdb holds only the in-frame ones, with some missing. The sample lists around 160,000 clones, over 65% occurring once. Sequencing was performed on PBMCs. Source of these receptors: a man aged 40-55 years in good health and CMV-seropositive.

This chain joins TRBV5-4 and TRBJ2-7; 11 nucleotides agree with TRBD2. The V gene's germline CDR1 is SGHNT and CDR2 YYREEE (reference sequence). J gave up 1 base and V 5 bases, and 5 bases lay outside the gene matches. CDR3 size: 15 residues. The CDR3 loop reads CASSPGLAVSYEQYF. DNA for the CDR3: TGTGCCAGCAGTCCGGGACTAGCGGTATCCTACGAGCAGTACTTC.

This chain connects TRBV2 to TRBJ1-2, with 9 bases matching TRBD1. The V and J ends lost 7 bases and 8 bases, in that order; junction bases with no gene match: 11. This CDR3 has 14 residues. CDR1 is SNHLY, CDR2 FYNNEI, per germline. The CDR3 DNA sequence: TGTGCCAGCAACAACAGGGGGCGGGCTTTCGGCTACACCTTC. Amino acids: CASNNRGRAFGYTF.

The chain employs TRBV20-1 and TRBJ1-5; D is unclear. Germline values: CDR1 DFQATT, CDR2 SNEGSKA (reference sequence). Trimming pared 3 bases from V and 6 bases from J, leaving 6 bases between. The CDR3 totals 11 residues. DNA for the CDR3: TGCAGTGCTAGCTTTAGTCAGCCCCAGCATTTT. Protein product: CSASFSQPQHF.

The chain recombines TRBV6-6 with TRBJ1-2, with D possibly being TRBD1 (6 bases). CDR1 and CDR2 (germline): MNHNY, SVGAGI (reference sequence). The length of the CDR3 is 15 residues. Trimming removed 6 bases at V and 2 bases at J, with 16 bases between. This chain's CDR3 is CASRRNREINYGYTF. CDR3 nucleotides: TGTGCCAGCAGACGCAACAGGGAGATCAACTATGGCTACACCTTC.

This chain joins TRBV6-5 and TRBJ2-2, with a weak D call TRBD1 (6 bases). The CDR3 runs to 14 residues. Trimming stripped 6 bases from V and 2 bases from J, with 10 bases between. Germline V gene lookup returns CDR1 MNHEY and CDR2 SVGAGI. DNA for the CDR3: TGTGCCAGCAGCCTACAGGGAAACACCGGGGAGCTGTTTTTT. Protein: CASSLQGNTGELFF.

V is TRBV28 and J is TRBJ2-5, with TRBD2 as a possible D gene (7 bases). CDR1 is MDHEN and CDR2 is SYDVKM in the germline V gene. The CDR3 runs 15 residues. Trimming took off 3 bases at V and 1 base at J, with 12 bases between the two ends. The CDR3 protein is CASSFYGGLQETQYF. CDR3 coding DNA: TGTGCCAGCAGTTTTTACGGGGGGCTCCAAGAGACCCAGTACTTC.